This T cell receptor (beta chain) was sequenced during a study of blood T cell repertoires in COVID-19. How the authors handled the data: It was from reference gene primer amplification that nucleated cell counts were estimated. Clones were read by immunoSEQ multiplex PCR, and TCRdb kept only the in-frame ones, dropping some. Clone size and V and J calls were adopted from that table, with D and trimming inferred from the DNA. The sample includes some 73,000 clones, 65% to 90% of them seen just once. Enrollment of patients from Seattle took place during active infection, with longitudinal follow-up. The CDR3 covers 15 residues. Looked up from germline, CDR1 is SGHRS and CDR2 is YFSETQ. J was trimmed by 8 bases and V by 4 bases; bases with no gene match: 11.

The sequencing sample was made of peripheral blood. This TCR was recovered from a man in his forties or fifties with COVID-19, enrolled during active disease. V and J are TRBV5-1 and TRBJ1-4; the match to TRBD1 covers 7 bases. The CDR3 DNA follows: TGCGCCAGCAGCATGACAGGGAAGGATGAAGAAAAACTGTTTTTT. This encodes CASSMTGKDEEKLFF.